These T cell receptor beta chains were read from a single sample in a study of shared clonotypes between healthy human individuals. TCRdb keeps only in-frame clones here, not all; method: immunoSEQ multiplex PCR. The sample shows some 2.3 million clones, over 90% of them seen only once. Sequencing was done on a sample of naive CD4+ T cells from PBMCs. The source is a man younger than 35 in good health. Some clones in this sample may be carry-over from other donors' samples. Both conserved end residues are part of each CDR3. A D gene is named only where the DNA matches it firmly. Rows give clone size only sometimes, using once, few, many, or a class for an expanded clone.

cdr3_length,d_call,v_call,j_call,clone_size,cdr3_aa,cdr3_nt
14,.,TRBV6-6,TRBJ1-5,.,CASTQTGTNQPQHF,TGTGCCAGCACGCAGACAGGCACCAATCAGCCCCAGCATTTT
15,.,TRBV6-5,TRBJ2-7,.,CASSYVGGSSYEQYF,TGTGCCAGCAGTTACGTCGGTGGAAGCTCCTACGAGCAGTACTTC
14,.,TRBV7-3,TRBJ2-3,.,CASAWDTSTDTQYF,TGTGCCAGCGCGTGGGATACGTCAACAGATACGCAGTATTTT
15,TRBD1,TRBV7-2,TRBJ1-5,.,CASSLNRGGAQPQHF,TGTGCCAGCAGCTTAAACAGGGGAGGTGCTCAGCCCCAGCATTTT
13,.,TRBV7-2,TRBJ1-2,.,CASSLVAYYGYTF,TGTGCCAGCAGCTTAGTCGCCTACTATGGCTACACCTTC
15,.,TRBV11-2,TRBJ2-2,once,CASSPLAGFGGELFF,TGTGCCAGCAGCCCACTCGCGGGATTCGGCGGGGAGCTGTTTTTT
12,.,TRBV27,TRBJ1-1,.,CASLRWGSEAFF,TGTGCCAGCTTGCGGTGGGGGTCTGAAGCTTTCTTT
13,.,TRBV18,TRBJ1-5,.,CASSPGVDQPQHF,TGTGCCAGCTCACCAGGGGTTGATCAGCCCCAGCATTTT
10,.,TRBV20-1,TRBJ1-2,.,CSAQSITYTF,TGCAGTGCTCAATCCATCACCTACACCTTC
14,.,TRBV27,TRBJ2-7,.,CASRRAFGVSEQYF,TGTGCCAGCAGGCGGGCCTTTGGGGTTTCCGAGCAGTACTTC
15,.,TRBV15,TRBJ2-5,once,CATSRAGTGEETQYF,TGTGCCACCAGCAGAGCGGGAACGGGGGAAGAGACCCAGTACTTC
17,TRBD1,TRBV5-4,TRBJ1-2,once,CASSFLGQGVTKGGYTF,TGTGCCAGCAGCTTCCTAGGACAGGGGGTTACTAAGGGTGGCTACACCTTC
14,.,TRBV19,TRBJ1-1,.,CASSNQGVNTEAFF,TGTGCCAGTAGTAACCAGGGAGTGAACACTGAAGCTTTCTTT
15,.,TRBV9,TRBJ2-1,.,CASSAPGHRYNEQFF,TGTGCCAGCAGTGCACCGGGACACCGTTACAATGAGCAGTTCTTC
13,TRBD1,TRBV6-1,TRBJ1-2,once,CASSLTGGDGYTF,TGTGCCAGCAGCTTGACAGGGGGCGATGGCTACACCTTC
14,.,TRBV11-3,TRBJ2-3,.,CASSLRQDTDTQYF,TGTGCCAGCAGCTTAAGGCAGGACACAGATACGCAGTATTTT
15,TRBD1,TRBV5-1,TRBJ1-1,.,CASSNGDRPNTEAFF,TGCGCCAGCAGCAATGGGGACAGACCAAACACTGAAGCTTTCTTT
16,.,TRBV21-1,TRBJ1-5,.,CASSKVPSRRNQPQHF,TGTGCCAGCAGCAAAGTCCCCTCTAGGCGCAATCAGCCCCAGCATTTT
13,TRBD1,TRBV7-9,TRBJ1-1,.,CASSLLQGSEAFF,TGTGCCAGCAGCCTACTACAGGGGAGCGAAGCTTTCTTT
13,TRBD1,TRBV28,TRBJ1-5,.,CASSGRGRQPQHF,TGTGCCAGCAGTGGCAGGGGGAGGCAGCCCCAGCATTTT
15,.,TRBV19,TRBJ2-3,.,CASSGGRHGRDTQYF,TGTGCCAGTAGTGGAGGACGACATGGCCGAGATACGCAGTATTTT
16,TRBD1,TRBV2,TRBJ2-7,.,CASRRAEGQSSYEQYF,TGTGCCAGCAGGAGGGCCGAGGGACAGAGTTCCTACGAGCAGTACTTC
12,.,TRBV29-1,TRBJ1-1,few,CSVEAGSTEAFF,TGCAGCGTTGAGGCAGGGAGCACTGAAGCTTTCTTT
16,.,TRBV18,TRBJ1-3,.,CASSPNLGRSGNTIYF,TGTGCCAGCTCGCCAAACCTCGGACGCTCTGGAAACACCATATATTTT
11,.,TRBV10-3,TRBJ2-5,once,CAISERTEQYF,TGTGCCATCAGTGAGAGAACTGAGCAGTACTTC
15,.,TRBV5-4,TRBJ1-4,.,CASSLAGGVNEKLFF,TGTGCCAGCAGCTTGGCGGGGGGGGTCAATGAAAAACTGTTTTTT
15,TRBD1,TRBV5-1,TRBJ2-2,.,CASSMTGGDTGELFF,TGCGCCAGCAGCATGACAGGGGGCGACACCGGGGAGCTGTTTTTT
17,.,TRBV29-1,TRBJ2-3,.,CSVGRLGRRTSTDTQYF,TGCAGCGTTGGACGGTTGGGGCGGAGAACTAGCACAGATACGCAGTATTTT
17,TRBD2,TRBV27,TRBJ2-7,.,CASSPGLAGDESYEQYF,TGTGCCAGCAGCCCCGGACTAGCGGGAGACGAATCCTACGAGCAGTACTTC
16,TRBD2,TRBV5-4,TRBJ2-3,once,CASSQTSDYSTDTQYF,TGTGCCAGCAGCCAGACTAGCGATTATAGCACAGATACGCAGTATTTT
16,TRBD2,TRBV7-2,TRBJ2-1,.,CASSLSSGRPNNEQFF,TGTGCCAGCAGCTTATCCAGCGGGAGGCCCAACAATGAGCAGTTCTTC
14,.,TRBV19,TRBJ2-5,.,CASSIGVQGETQYF,TGTGCCAGTAGTATAGGAGTCCAGGGAGAGACCCAGTACTTC
15,TRBD2,TRBV2,TRBJ2-1,.,CASSGLAGAYNEQFF,TGTGCCAGCAGTGGACTAGCGGGAGCTTACAATGAGCAGTTCTTC
17,TRBD1,TRBV14,TRBJ2-7,.,CASSPPRSRTGSYEQYF,TGTGCCAGCAGCCCCCCCCGGTCAAGGACAGGGTCCTACGAGCAGTACTTC
15,.,TRBV4-1,TRBJ1-4,.,CASSQLGTAYEKLFF,TGCGCCAGCAGCCAGCTAGGCACGGCTTATGAAAAACTGTTTTTT
15,.,TRBV19,TRBJ2-7,.,CASSIGRETVYEQYF,TGTGCCAGTAGTATAGGCCGGGAGACCGTCTACGAGCAGTACTTC